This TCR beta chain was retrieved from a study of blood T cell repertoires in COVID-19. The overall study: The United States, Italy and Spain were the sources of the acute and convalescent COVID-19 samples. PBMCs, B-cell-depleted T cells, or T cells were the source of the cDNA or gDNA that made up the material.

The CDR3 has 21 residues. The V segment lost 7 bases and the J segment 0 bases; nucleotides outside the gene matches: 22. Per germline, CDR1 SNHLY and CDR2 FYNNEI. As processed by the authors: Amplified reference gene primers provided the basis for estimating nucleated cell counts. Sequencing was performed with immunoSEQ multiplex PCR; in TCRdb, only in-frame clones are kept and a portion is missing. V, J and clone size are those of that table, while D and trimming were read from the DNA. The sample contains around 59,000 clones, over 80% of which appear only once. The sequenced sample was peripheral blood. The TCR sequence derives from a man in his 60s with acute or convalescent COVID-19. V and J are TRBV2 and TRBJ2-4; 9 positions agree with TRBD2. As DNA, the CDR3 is TGTGCCAGCAACCCGGGGAGCAGCGGGAGGCCCGACAACCTAGCCAAAAACATTCAGTACTTC. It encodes CASNPGSSGRPDNLAKNIQYF.